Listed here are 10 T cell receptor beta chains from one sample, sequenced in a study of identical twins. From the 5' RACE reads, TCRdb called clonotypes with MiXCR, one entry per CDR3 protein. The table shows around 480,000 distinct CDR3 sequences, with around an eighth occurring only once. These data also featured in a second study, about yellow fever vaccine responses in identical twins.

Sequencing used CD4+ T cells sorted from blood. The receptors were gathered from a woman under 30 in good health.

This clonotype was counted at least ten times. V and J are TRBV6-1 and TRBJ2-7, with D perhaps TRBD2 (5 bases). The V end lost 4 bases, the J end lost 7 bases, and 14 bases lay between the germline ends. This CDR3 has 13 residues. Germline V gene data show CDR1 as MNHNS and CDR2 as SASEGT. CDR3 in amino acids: CASSGLSSGEQYF. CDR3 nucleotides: TGTGCCAGCAGTGGGCTCTCATCGGGGGAGCAGTACTTC.

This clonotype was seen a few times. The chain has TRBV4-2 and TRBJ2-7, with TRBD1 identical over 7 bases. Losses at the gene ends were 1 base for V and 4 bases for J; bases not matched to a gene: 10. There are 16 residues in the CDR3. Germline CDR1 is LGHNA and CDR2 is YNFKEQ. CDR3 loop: CASSQAKDRVPYEQYF. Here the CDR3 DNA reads TGTGCCAGCAGCCAAGCTAAAGACAGGGTTCCTTACGAGCAGTACTTC.

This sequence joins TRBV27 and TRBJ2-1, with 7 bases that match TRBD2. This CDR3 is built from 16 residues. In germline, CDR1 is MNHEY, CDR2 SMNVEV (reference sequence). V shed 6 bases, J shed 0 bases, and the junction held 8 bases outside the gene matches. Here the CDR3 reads CASRLGGKSSYNEQFF. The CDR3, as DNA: TGTGCCAGCAGGCTGGGGGGGAAAAGCTCCTACAATGAGCAGTTCTTC.

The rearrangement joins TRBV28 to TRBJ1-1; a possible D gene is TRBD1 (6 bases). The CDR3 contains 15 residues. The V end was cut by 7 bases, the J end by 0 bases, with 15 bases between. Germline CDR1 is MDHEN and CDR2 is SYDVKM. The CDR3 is CASIPDSLMNTEAFF. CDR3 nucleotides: TGTGCCAGCATCCCGGACAGCCTCATGAACACTGAAGCTTTCTTT.

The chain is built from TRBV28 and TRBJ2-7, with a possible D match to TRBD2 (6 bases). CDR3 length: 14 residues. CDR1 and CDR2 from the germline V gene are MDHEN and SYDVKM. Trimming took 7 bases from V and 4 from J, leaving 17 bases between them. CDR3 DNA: TGTGCCAGCACTTCTGGAGGGCCTAGGTACGAGCAGTACTTC. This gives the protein CASTSGGPRYEQYF.

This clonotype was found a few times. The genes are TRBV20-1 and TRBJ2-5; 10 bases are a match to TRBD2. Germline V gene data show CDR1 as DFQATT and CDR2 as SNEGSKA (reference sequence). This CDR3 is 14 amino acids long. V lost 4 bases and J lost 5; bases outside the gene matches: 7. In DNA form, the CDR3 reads TGCAGTGCTACCCCCGCTAGCGGGAGTGAGACCCAGTACTTC. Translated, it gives CSATPASGSETQYF.

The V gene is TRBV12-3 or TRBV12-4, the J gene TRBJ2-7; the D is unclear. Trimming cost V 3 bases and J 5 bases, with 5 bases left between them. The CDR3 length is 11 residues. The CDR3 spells CASSLFDEQYF. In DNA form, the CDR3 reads TGTGCCAGCAGTTTGTTCGACGAGCAGTACTTC.

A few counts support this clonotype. CDR3 nucleotides: TGTGCCAGCAGCCTAACTGGGACTAGCGGACCGAACACCGGGGAGCTGTTTTTT. It is translated as CASSLTGTSGPNTGELFF. The V gene is TRBV6-2 or TRBV6-3, the J gene TRBJ2-2, with 11 bases lining up with TRBD2. Unmatched junction bases numbered 9, after V lost 6 bases and J lost 0 bases. The CDR3 is 18 residues long. Germline V gene lookup returns CDR1 MNHEY and CDR2 SVGEGT.

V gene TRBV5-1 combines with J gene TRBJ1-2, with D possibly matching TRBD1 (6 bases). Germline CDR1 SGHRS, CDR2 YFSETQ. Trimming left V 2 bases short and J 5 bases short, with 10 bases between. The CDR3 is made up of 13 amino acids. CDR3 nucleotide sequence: TGCGCCAGCAGCTTCTCAGGGGAATATGGCTACACCTTC. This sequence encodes CASSFSGEYGYTF.

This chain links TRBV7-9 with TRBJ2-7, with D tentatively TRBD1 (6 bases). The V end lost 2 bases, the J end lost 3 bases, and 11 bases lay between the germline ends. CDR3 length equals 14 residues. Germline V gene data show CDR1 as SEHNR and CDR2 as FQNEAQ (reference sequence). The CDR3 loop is CASSLHREIYEQYF. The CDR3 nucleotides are TGTGCCAGCAGCTTACACAGGGAGATCTACGAGCAGTACTTC.